A single T cell receptor beta chain is shown here with its context. The antigen is not known. The record originates from a study of high-grade serous ovarian cancer treatment subgroups. General study points: Repertoire similarity ranged 0.11 to 0.79 between tumors of one patient. TCR relatedness rose with neoantigen level and trended with mutation load.

Looked up from germline, CDR1 is SGHTA and CDR2 is FQGNSA. The V end was cut by 3 bases, the J end by 6 bases, with 9 bases between. The CDR3 extends over 13 amino acids. Tumor samples were taken before definitive surgery or chemotherapy. The data were produced by immunoSEQ multiplex PCR, yet TCRdb's version contains in-frame clones alone and is incomplete. The data contain roughly 5,300 clones, 60% to 80% of them singletons. This chain connects TRBV7-2 to TRBJ1-5; D unresolved. The specimen was tumor tissue. This TCR came from a human patient with high-grade serous ovarian cancer. In nucleotides, the CDR3 is TGTGCCAGCAGCTTGGCGGAGGGTCAGCCCCAGCATTTT. As protein: CASSLAEGQPQHF.